This T cell receptor beta chain came from a study of T cells in Graves' hyperthyroidism and ophthalmopathy. The ends lost 3 bases at V and 5 bases at J; junction bases unmatched: 13. This CDR3 comprises 17 residues. Germline assignment: CDR1 SGHAT and CDR2 FQNNGV. What was amplified from RNA transcripts were TCR beta CDR3 regions. An initial round of RT-PCR targeting the TCR CDR3 relied on the HTBI primer set. TCRdb used MiXCR to reprocess the multiplex PCR reads, holding one entry per CDR3 protein. This table has 380,000 or so distinct CDR3 sequences, roughly 13% appearing once. The rearrangement links TRBV11-2 to TRBJ2-1; 7 nucleotides align to TRBD1. Sequencing was done on a sample of blood. This TCR came from a man in his thirties or forties with Graves' hyperthyroidism that later progressed to Graves' ophthalmopathy. This chain's CDR3 is CASSFSLEGQVDNEQFF. DNA for the CDR3: TGTGCCAGCAGCTTTAGTCTGGAAGGACAGGTTGACAATGAGCAGTTCTTC.